This is a list of T cell receptor beta chains from one sample in a study of blood T cell repertoires in COVID-19. Sequencing was performed with immunoSEQ multiplex PCR; in TCRdb, only in-frame clones are kept and a portion is missing. The repertoire includes approximately 50,000 clones, around 90% of them detected once, and around 3.7% sits in the top ten. The specimen sequenced was peripheral blood. The receptors come from a human donor in a cohort sampled during active COVID-19. The CDR3 runs from the conserved cysteine through the conserved F or W. The D gene is left open where the match is weak. Where a row states a size, it is once, few, many or the class of an expanded clone; other rows omit it.

J,size,D,V,DNA,CDR3
TRBJ2-7,NA,NA,TRBV5-6,TGTGCCAGCAGCATATATACAGAAGCCTACGAGCAGTACTTC,CASSIYTEAYEQYF
TRBJ2-3,few,TRBD2,TRBV5-4,TGTGCCAGCAGCTGGAGTAGCGGGAGCGGGGCAGATACGCAGTATTTT,CASSWSSGSGADTQYF
TRBJ2-3,NA,NA,TRBV28,TGTGCCAGCAGTTTAACCACAGGGTCAGATACGCAGTATTTT,CASSLTTGSDTQYF
TRBJ1-1,NA,TRBD1,TRBV5-1,TGCGCCAGCAGCTTGAGGGGACAGGTCTTTCTTACTGAAGCTTTCTTT,CASSLRGQVFLTEAFF
TRBJ1-5,NA,TRBD1,TRBV6-1,TGTGCCAGCAGTGATTTAGGGACAGGGAGCAATCAGCCCCAGCATTTT,CASSDLGTGSNQPQHF
TRBJ2-1,NA,TRBD2,TRBV6-1,TGTGCCAGCAGTGATCGGCTAGCGGCTTCCCTGAAGGGGTACAATGAGCAGTTCTTC,CASSDRLAASLKGYNEQFF
TRBJ2-1,NA,TRBD1,TRBV7-9,TGTGCCAGCAGCACTAATAGACAGGGATTCTACAATGAGCAGTTCTTC,CASSTNRQGFYNEQFF
TRBJ2-1,NA,TRBD1,TRBV14,TGTGCCAGCAGCTGGGACAGGGTGTTGAATGAGCAGTTCTTC,CASSWDRVLNEQFF
TRBJ2-7,NA,NA,TRBV5-1,TGCGCCAGCAGCTTAACAGGGGGGGTAACCTACGAGCAGTACTTC,CASSLTGGVTYEQYF
TRBJ2-7,NA,NA,TRBV28,TGTGCCAGCAGTTTACCCGACAGTTCCCGCTACGAGCAGTACTTC,CASSLPDSSRYEQYF
TRBJ1-1,NA,TRBD1,TRBV29-1,TGCAGCGAAACGACAGGGATGAACACTGAAGCTTTCTTT,CSETTGMNTEAFF
TRBJ1-2,NA,NA,TRBV4-2,TGTGCCAGCAGCCAAGAAGCAGGCTCAGGCAGGAACTATGGCTACACCTTC,CASSQEAGSGRNYGYTF
TRBJ2-6,NA,NA,TRBV19,TGTGCCAGTAGTATAGGGACAGCAAGTCCTGGGGCCAACGTCCTGACTTTC,CASSIGTASPGANVLTF
TRBJ2-7,NA,TRBD1,TRBV2,TGTGCCAGCAGTGGGACGATAGGGGGCGGACAGTACTTC,CASSGTIGGGQYF
TRBJ2-7,NA,NA,TRBV19,TGTGCCAGTAGTATAGGCGGCCAGAGCTCCTACGAGCAGTACTTC,CASSIGGQSSYEQYF
TRBJ1-4,NA,NA,TRBV28,TGTGCCAGCAGTTTTCTACAGGATGAAAAACTGTTTTTT,CASSFLQDEKLFF
TRBJ1-5,NA,NA,TRBV21-1,TGTGCCAGCAGCAACAGGACTTATAGCAATCAGCCCCAGCATTTT,CASSNRTYSNQPQHF
TRBJ1-2,NA,NA,TRBV6-5,TGTGCCAGCAGGCCCCCGGGCAACAGGGGCTACACCTTC,CASRPPGNRGYTF
TRBJ1-6,NA,TRBD1,TRBV7-8,TGTGCCAGCAGCCGGGGTGCAGGGGGTTCACCCCTCCACTTT,CASSRGAGGSPLHF
TRBJ1-4,NA,TRBD1,TRBV27,TGTGCCAGCAGACCAGCCGGGACAGCTTATGAAAAACTGTTTTTT,CASRPAGTAYEKLFF
TRBJ2-7,once,NA,TRBV18,TGTGCCAGCTCAGGGGTGGGCGGGCACTACGAGCAGTACTTC,CASSGVGGHYEQYF
TRBJ2-1,NA,TRBD2,TRBV4-2,TGTGCCAGCAGCCAAGATTTAGCGGGAGGGCCGAATGAGCAGTTCTTC,CASSQDLAGGPNEQFF
TRBJ1-2,NA,NA,TRBV18,TGTGCCAGCTCACCAAGTGGAGGGACCGACTATGGCTACACCTTC,CASSPSGGTDYGYTF
TRBJ1-6,NA,NA,TRBV5-1,TGCGCCAGCAGCACCCAGAGGTCCTACCTGTTATTTTATAATTCACCCCTCCACTTT,CASSTQRSYLLFYNSPLHF
TRBJ1-2,NA,TRBD1,TRBV15,TGTGCCACCAGCAGGGAACCGGACAGGGGTACTCATGGCTACACCTTC,CATSREPDRGTHGYTF
TRBJ2-3,NA,NA,TRBV5-6,TGTGCCAGCAACCTGGGGCATAATACAGATACGCAGTATTTT,CASNLGHNTDTQYF
TRBJ2-5,NA,TRBD2,TRBV24-1,TGTGCCACCAGTGACACCGGGACTAGCACCAACCAAGAGACCCAGTACTTC,CATSDTGTSTNQETQYF
TRBJ2-2,NA,NA,TRBV2,TGTGCCAGCAGTCGTCGGCACGGACATGGCACCGGGGAGCTGTTTTTT,CASSRRHGHGTGELFF
TRBJ2-7,NA,NA,TRBV11-2,TGTGCCAGCAGCTCCCTGGGTCTAGGGAGCTTCTACGAGCAGTACTTC,CASSSLGLGSFYEQYF
TRBJ2-7,NA,TRBD1,TRBV19,TGTGCCAGTAGCCGGGACAGGGCCTACGAGCAGTACTTC,CASSRDRAYEQYF
TRBJ2-5,NA,NA,TRBV28,TGTGCCAGCAGTTTCCCCCCACAGGGGGGGTCGACCGAGCCCCAAGAGACCCAGTACTTC,CASSFPPQGGSTEPQETQYF
TRBJ2-3,NA,NA,TRBV18,TGTGCCAGCTCACCGAGGGAGATCGCAGATACGCAGTATTTT,CASSPREIADTQYF
TRBJ2-7,NA,TRBD1,TRBV29-1,TGCAGCGTTCCCGGGACAGGACAATACGAGCAGTACTTC,CSVPGTGQYEQYF
TRBJ1-4,NA,NA,TRBV5-1,TGCGCCAGCAGCTTACAGGGAAGGACTAATGAAAAACTGTTTTTT,CASSLQGRTNEKLFF
TRBJ2-7,NA,TRBD1,TRBV24-1,TGTGCCACCAGCGGACAGGGATACGAGCAGTACTTC,CATSGQGYEQYF
TRBJ1-1,NA,NA,TRBV18,TGTGCCAGCTCACCAAAGAGTAGCACGAACACTGAAGCTTTCTTT,CASSPKSSTNTEAFF
TRBJ1-4,NA,NA,TRBV28,TGTGCCAGCAGCGGAGTGGGTACCGAAAAACTGTTTTTT,CASSGVGTEKLFF
TRBJ1-5,NA,NA,TRBV19,TGTGCCAGTAGTCAGACAGTAAGCAATCAGCCCCAGCATTTT,CASSQTVSNQPQHF
TRBJ2-6,NA,NA,TRBV6-1,TGTGCCAGCAGTACACAGGGTTCTGGGGCCAACGTCCTGACTTTC,CASSTQGSGANVLTF
TRBJ1-1,NA,TRBD1,TRBV29-1,TGCAGCGCTAAGACAGGGTACACTGAAGCTTTCTTT,CSAKTGYTEAFF
TRBJ1-3,NA,NA,TRBV20-1,TGCAGTGCTAGTTGGGAGGGAAACACCATATATTTT,CSASWEGNTIYF